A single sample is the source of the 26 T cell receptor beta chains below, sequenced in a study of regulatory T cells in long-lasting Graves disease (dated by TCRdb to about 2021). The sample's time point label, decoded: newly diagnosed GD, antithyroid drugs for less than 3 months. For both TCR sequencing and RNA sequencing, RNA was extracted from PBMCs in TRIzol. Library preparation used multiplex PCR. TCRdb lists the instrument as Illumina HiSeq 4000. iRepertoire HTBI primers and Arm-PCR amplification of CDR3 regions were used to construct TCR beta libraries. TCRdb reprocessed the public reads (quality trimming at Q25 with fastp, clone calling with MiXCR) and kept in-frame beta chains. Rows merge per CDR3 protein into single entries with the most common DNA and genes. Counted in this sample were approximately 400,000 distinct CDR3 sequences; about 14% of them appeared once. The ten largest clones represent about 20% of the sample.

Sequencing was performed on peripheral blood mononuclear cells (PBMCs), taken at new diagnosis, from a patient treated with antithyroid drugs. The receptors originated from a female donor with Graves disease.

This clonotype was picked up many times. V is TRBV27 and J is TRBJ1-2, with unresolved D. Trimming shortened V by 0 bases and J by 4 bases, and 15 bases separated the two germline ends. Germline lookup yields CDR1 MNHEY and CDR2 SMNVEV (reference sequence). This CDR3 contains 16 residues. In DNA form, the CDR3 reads TGTGCCAGCAGTTTATCCGGGGAGTCGTTAATCTATGGCTACACCTTC. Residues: CASSLSGESLIYGYTF.

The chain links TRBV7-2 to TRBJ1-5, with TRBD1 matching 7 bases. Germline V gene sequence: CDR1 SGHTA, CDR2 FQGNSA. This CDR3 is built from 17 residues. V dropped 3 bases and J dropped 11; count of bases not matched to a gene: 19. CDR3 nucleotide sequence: TGTGCCAGCAGCTTTGTGGGGGGAGGGGGCTCGGGATCGGCCCAGCATTTT. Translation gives CASSFVGGGGSGSAQHF.

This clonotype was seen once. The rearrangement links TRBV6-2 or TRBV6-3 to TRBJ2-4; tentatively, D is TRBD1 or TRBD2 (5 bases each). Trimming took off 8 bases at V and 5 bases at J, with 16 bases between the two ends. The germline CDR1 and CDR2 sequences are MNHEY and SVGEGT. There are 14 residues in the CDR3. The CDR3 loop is CASRPSGTENIQYF. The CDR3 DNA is TGTGCCAGCCGGCCGTCCGGGACGGAAAACATTCAGTACTTC.

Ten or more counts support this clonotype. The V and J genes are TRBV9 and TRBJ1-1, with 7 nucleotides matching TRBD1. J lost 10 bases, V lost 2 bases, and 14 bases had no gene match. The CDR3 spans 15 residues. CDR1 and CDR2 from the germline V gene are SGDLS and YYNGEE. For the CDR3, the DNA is TGTGCCAGCAGCGTGGCGGGAGGCGACAGGGAGTCAGCTTTCTTT. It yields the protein CASSVAGGDRESAFF.

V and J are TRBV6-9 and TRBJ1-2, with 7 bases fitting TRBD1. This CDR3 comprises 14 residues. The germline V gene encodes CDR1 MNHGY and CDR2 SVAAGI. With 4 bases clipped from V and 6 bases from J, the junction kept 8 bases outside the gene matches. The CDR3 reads CASSFTSGGNGYTF. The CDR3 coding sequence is TGTGCCAGCAGTTTCACCTCAGGGGGTAATGGCTACACCTTC.

The chain's CDR3 is CASSMLGSTGSNQPQHF. The CDR3 nucleotides read TGTGCCAGCAGTATGTTGGGCAGTACGGGTAGCAATCAGCCCCAGCATTTT. The chain carries TRBV6-1 and TRBJ1-5, with D hard to call. The CDR3 has 17 amino acids. CDR1 is MNHNS, CDR2 SASEGT, per germline. V was cut by 5 bases and J by 0 bases, with 17 bases left in between.

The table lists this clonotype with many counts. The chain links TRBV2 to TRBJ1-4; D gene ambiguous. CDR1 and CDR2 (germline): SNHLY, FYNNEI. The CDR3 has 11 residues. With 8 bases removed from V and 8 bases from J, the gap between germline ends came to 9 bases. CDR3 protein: CASRREEKLFF. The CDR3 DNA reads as TGTGCCAGCCGCCGAGAAGAAAAACTGTTTTTT.

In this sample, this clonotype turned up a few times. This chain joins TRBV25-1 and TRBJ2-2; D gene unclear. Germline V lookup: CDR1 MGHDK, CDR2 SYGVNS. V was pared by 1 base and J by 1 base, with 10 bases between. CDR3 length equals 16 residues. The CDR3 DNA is TGTGCCAGCAGTGAATTAAACAGTCGGAACACCGGGGAGCTGTTTTTT. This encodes CASSELNSRNTGELFF.

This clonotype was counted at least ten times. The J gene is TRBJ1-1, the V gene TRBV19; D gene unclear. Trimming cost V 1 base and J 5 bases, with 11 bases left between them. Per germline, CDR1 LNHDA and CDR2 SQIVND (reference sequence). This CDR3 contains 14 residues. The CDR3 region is CASSIVGEGTEAFF. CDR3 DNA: TGTGCCAGTAGTATAGTTGGAGAAGGTACTGAAGCTTTCTTT.

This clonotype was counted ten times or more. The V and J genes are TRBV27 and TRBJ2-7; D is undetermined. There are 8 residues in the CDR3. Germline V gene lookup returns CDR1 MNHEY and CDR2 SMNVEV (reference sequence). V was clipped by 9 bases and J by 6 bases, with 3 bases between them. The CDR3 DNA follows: TGTGCCAGAGGCGAGCAGTACTTC. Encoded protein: CARGEQYF.

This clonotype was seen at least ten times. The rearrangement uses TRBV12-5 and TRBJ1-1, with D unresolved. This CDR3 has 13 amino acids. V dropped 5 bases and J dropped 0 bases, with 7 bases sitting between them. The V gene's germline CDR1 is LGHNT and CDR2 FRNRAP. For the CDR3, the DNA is TGTGCTAGTGGTCTGCAGGTGAACACTGAAGCTTTCTTT. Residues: CASGLQVNTEAFF.

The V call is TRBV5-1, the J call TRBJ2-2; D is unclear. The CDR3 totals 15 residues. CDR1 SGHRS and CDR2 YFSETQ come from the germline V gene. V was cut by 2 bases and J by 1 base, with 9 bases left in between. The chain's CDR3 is CASSLGQRNTGELFF. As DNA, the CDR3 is TGCGCCAGCAGCTTAGGGCAGAGGAACACCGGGGAGCTGTTTTTT.

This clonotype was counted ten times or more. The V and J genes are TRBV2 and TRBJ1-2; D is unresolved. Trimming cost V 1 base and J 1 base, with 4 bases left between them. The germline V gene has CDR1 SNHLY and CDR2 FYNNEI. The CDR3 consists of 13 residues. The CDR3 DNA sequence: TGTGCCAGCAGTGAAGGAGTTAACTATGGCTACACCTTC. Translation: CASSEGVNYGYTF.

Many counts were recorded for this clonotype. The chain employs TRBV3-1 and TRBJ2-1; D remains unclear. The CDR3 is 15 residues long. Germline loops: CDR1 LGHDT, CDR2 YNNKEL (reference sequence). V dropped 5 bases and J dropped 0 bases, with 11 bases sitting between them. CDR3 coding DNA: TGTGCCAGCAGCGACGGCCCGAGCTCCTACAATGAGCAGTTCTTC. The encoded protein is CASSDGPSSYNEQFF.

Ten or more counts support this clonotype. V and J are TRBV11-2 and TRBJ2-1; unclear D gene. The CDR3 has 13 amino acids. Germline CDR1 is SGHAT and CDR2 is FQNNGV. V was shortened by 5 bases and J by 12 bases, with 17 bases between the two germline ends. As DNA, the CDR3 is TGTGCCAGCAGCCCCATACCCCGGGTGGGGCAGTTCTTC. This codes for CASSPIPRVGQFF.

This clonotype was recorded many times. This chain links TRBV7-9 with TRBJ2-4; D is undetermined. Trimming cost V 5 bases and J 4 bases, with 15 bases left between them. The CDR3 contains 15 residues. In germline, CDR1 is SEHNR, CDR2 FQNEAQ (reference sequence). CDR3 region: CASSRPGAEKNIQYF. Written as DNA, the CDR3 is TGTGCCAGCAGCCGGCCGGGTGCAGAGAAAAACATTCAGTACTTC.

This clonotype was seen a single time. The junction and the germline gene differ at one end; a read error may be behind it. CDR3 sequence: CASSQDRGLYGHTF. The DNA of the CDR3 is TGCGCCAGCAGCCAAGATCGGGGGCTCTATGGCCACACCTTC. The chain is built from TRBV4-1 and TRBJ1-2, with D perhaps TRBD1 (6 bases). CDR3 length: 14 residues. In germline, CDR1 is MGHRA, CDR2 YSYEKL.

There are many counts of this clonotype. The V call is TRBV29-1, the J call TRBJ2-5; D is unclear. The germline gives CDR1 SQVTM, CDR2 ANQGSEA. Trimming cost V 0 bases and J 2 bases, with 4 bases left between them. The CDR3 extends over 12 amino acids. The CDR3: CSVEDGQETQYF. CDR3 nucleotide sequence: TGCAGCGTTGAAGATGGACAAGAGACCCAGTACTTC.

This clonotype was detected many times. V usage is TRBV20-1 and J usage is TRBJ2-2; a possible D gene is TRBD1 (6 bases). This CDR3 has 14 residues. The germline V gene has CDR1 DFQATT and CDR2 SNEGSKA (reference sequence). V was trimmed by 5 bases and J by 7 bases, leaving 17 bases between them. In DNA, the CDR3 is TGCAGTGCTTTATCAAACAAGGGGGTCGGGGAGCTGTTTTTT. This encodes CSALSNKGVGELFF.

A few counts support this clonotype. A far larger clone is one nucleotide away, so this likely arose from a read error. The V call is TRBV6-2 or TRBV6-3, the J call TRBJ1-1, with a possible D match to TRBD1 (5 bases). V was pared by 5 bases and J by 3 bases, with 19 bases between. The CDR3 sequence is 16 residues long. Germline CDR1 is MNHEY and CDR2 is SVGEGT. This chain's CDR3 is CASSPRDGARYTEAFF. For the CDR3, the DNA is TGTGCCAGCAGTCCCCGGGACGGAGCACGATACACTGAAGCTTTCTTT.

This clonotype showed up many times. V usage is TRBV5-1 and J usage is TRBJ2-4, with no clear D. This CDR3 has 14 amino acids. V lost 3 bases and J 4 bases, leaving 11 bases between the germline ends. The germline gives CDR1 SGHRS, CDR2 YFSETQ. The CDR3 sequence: CASSSTRSKNIQYF. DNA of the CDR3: TGCGCCAGCAGCTCGACACGAAGTAAAAACATTCAGTACTTC. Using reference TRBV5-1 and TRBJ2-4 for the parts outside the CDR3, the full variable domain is KAGVTQTPRYLIKTRGQQVTLSCSPISGHRSVSWYQQTPGQGLQFLFEYFSETQRNKGNFPGRFSGRQFSNSRSEMNVSTLELGDSALYLCASSSTRSKNIQYFGAGTRLSVL.

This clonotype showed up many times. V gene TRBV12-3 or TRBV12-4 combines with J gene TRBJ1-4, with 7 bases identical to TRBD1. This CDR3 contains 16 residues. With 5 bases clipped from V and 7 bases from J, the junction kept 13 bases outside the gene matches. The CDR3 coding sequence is TGTGCCAGCAGTAAGACAGGGTTAGGTAAATTTGAAAAACTGTTTTTT. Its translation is CASSKTGLGKFEKLFF.

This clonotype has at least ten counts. CDR3: CASNQAGQMNTEAFF. For the CDR3, the DNA is TGTGCCAGCAACCAAGCGGGACAGATGAACACTGAAGCTTTCTTT. The V call is TRBV12-3 or TRBV12-4, the J call TRBJ1-1, with TRBD1 matching 7 bases. The V gene end was trimmed by 7 bases and the J gene end by 0 bases; junction bases not matched to a gene: 8. This CDR3 contains 15 residues.

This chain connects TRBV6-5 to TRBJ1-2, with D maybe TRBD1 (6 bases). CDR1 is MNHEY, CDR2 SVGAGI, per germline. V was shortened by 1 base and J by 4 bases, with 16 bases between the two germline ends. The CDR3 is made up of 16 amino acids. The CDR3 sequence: CASSYFGGPGLYGYTF. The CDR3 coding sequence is TGTGCCAGCAGTTACTTCGGGGGGCCGGGCCTCTATGGCTACACCTTC.

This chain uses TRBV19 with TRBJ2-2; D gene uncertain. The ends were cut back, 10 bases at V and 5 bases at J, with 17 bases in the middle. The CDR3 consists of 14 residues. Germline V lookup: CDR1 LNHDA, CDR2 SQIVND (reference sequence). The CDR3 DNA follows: TGTGCCACCAAGCTCAGAGCCGGAACCGGGGAGCTGTTTTTT. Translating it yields CATKLRAGTGELFF.

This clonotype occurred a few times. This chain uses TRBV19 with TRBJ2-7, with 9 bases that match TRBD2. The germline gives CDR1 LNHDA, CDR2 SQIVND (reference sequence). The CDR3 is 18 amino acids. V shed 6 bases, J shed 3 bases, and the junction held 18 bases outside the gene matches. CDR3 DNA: TGTGCCAGTAGCAATTCCTACTTGACCGGCGGGAGGGGCTACGAGCAGTACTTC. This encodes CASSNSYLTGGRGYEQYF.